This T cell receptor (beta chain) was sequenced during a study of shared clonotypes between healthy human individuals. Study-level results: A generally larger estimated richness was seen in naive subsets than in memory subsets.

Germline V CDR1 and CDR2: MNHNS, SASEGT. V dropped 0 bases and J dropped 6 bases, with 12 bases sitting between them. The CDR3 sequence is 14 residues long. For this clone: Its antigen is as yet unknown.

The method was immunoSEQ multiplex PCR; TCRdb's version includes in-frame clones alone and lacks a portion of them. The profile shows over 1.5 million clones, 95% to 99% of them singletons. Material: naive CD4+ T cells sorted from blood. As for subset: CD45RA+ positively selected. This TCR was sampled from a man aged 25 to 40 in good health. V usage is TRBV6-1 and J usage is TRBJ2-7, with a weak D call TRBD2 (5 bases). Here the CDR3 reads CASSEALREGEQYF. The CDR3 DNA is TGTGCCAGCAGTGAAGCGTTACGGGAAGGCGAGCAGTACTTC.